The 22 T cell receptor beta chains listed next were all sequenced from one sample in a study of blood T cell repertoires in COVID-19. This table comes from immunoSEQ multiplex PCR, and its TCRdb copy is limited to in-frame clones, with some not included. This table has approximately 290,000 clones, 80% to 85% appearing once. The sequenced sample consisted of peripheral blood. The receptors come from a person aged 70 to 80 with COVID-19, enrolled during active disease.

The CDR3: CASTSPQALYGYTF. In DNA form, the CDR3 reads TGTGCCAGCACCAGCCCACAGGCGCTCTATGGCTACACCTTC. The chain is built from TRBV28 and TRBJ1-2; D is possibly TRBD1 (5 bases). Germline V gives CDR1 MDHEN, CDR2 SYDVKM. Trimming removed 7 bases at V and 4 bases at J, with 16 bases between. This CDR3 contains 14 residues.

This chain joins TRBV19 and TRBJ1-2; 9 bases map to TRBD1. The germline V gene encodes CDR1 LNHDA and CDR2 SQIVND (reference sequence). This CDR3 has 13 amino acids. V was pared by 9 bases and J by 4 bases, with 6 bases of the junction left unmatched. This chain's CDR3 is CASGTGSLYGYTF. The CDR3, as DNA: TGTGCCAGCGGGACAGGGTCTCTCTATGGCTACACCTTC.

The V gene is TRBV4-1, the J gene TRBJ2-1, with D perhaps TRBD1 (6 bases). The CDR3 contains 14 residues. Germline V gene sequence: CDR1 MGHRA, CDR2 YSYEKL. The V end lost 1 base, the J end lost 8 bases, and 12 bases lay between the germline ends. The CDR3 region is CASSQAGTGHEQFF. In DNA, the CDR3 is TGCGCCAGCAGCCAAGCAGGAACAGGGCATGAGCAGTTCTTC.

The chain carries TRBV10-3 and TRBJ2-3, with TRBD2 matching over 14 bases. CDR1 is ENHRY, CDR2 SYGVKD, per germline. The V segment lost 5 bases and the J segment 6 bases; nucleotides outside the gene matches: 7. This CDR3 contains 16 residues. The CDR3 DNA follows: TGTGCCATCAGTCAGACTAGCGGGGGGGCAGGGGATACGCAGTATTTT. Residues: CAISQTSGGAGDTQYF.

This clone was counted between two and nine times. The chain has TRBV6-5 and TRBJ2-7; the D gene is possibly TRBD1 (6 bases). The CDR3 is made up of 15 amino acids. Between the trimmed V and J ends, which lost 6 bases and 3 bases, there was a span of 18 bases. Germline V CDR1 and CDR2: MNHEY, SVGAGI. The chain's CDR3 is CASSQTGQGLYEQYF. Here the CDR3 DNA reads TGTGCCAGCAGCCAGACGGGGCAGGGGCTCTACGAGCAGTACTTC.

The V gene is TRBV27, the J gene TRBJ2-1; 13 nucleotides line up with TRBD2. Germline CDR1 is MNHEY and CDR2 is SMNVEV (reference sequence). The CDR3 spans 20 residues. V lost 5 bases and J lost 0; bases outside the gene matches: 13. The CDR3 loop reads CASSPQPGLAGRNSYNEQFF. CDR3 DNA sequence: TGTGCCAGCAGTCCTCAACCGGGACTAGCGGGACGAAACTCCTACAATGAGCAGTTCTTC.

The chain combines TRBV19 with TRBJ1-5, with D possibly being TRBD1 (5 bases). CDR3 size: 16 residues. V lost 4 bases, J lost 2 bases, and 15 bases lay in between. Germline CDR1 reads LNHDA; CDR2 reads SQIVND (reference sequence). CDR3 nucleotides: TGTGCCAGTAGTAAGCACAAAGGGGTCGGCAATCAGCCCCAGCATTTT. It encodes CASSKHKGVGNQPQHF.

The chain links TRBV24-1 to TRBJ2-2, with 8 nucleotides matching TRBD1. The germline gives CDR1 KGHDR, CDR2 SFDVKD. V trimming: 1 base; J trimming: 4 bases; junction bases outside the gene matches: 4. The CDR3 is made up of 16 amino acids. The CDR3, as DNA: TGTGCCACCAGTGATTTTGCAGGGGGCATCACCGGGGAGCTGTTTTTT. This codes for CATSDFAGGITGELFF.

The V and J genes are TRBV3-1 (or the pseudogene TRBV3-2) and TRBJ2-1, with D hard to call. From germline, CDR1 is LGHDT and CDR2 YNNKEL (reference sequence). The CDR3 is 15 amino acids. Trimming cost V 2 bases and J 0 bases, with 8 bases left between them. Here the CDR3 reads CASSQQTLSYNEQFF. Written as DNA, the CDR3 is TGTGCCAGCAGCCAACAGACTCTCTCCTACAATGAGCAGTTCTTC.

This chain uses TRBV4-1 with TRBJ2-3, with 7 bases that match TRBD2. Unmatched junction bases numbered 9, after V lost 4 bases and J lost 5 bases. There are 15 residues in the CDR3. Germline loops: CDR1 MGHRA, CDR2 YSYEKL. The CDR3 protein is CASSRLLSSGDTQYF. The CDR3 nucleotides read TGCGCCAGCAGCCGCCTTCTATCTAGCGGAGATACGCAGTATTTT.

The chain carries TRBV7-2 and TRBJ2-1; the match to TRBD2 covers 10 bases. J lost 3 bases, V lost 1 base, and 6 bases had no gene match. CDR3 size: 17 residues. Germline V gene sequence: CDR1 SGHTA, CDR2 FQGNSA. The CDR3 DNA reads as TGTGCCAGCAGCTTAGGAATTGGACTAGCGGTCTACAATGAGCAGTTCTTC. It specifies CASSLGIGLAVYNEQFF.

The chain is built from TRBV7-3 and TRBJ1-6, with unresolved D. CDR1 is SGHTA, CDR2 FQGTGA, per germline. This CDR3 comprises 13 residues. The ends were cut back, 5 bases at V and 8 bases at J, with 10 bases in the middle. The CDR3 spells CASSGRWDSPLHF. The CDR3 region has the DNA TGTGCCAGCAGCGGGAGGTGGGATTCACCCCTCCACTTT.

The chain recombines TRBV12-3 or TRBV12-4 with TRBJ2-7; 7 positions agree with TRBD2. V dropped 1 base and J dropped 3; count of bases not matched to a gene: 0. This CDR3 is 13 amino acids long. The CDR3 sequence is CASSLGDYYEQYF. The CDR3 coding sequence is TGTGCCAGCAGTTTAGGGGACTACTACGAGCAGTACTTC.

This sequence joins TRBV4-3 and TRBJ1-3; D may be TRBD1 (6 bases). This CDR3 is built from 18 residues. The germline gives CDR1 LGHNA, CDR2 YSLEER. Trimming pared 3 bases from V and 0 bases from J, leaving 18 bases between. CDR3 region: CASSQYSGAVHSGNTIYF. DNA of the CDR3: TGCGCCAGCAGCCAGTATTCAGGGGCAGTCCACTCTGGAAACACCATATATTTT.

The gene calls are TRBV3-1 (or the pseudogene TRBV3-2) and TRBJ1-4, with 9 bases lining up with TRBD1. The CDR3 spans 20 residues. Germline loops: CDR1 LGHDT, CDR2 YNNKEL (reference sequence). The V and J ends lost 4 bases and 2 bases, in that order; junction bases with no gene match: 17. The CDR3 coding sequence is TGTGCCAGCAGCCGGAAGGGCGGGACAGGGCCCATCATGACTAATGAAAAACTGTTTTTT. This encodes CASSRKGGTGPIMTNEKLFF.

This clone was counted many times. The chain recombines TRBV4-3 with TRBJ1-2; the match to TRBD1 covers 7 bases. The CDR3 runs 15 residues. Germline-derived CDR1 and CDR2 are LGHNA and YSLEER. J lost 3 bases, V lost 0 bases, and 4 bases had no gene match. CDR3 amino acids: CASSQETGLDYGYTF. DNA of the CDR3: TGCGCCAGCAGCCAAGAGACAGGGTTGGACTATGGCTACACCTTC.

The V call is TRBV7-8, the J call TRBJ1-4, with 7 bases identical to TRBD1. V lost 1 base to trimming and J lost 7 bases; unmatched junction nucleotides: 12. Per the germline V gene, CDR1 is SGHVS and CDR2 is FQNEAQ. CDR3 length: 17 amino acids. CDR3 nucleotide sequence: TGTGCCAGCAGCTTAGTTGAGGCCGGGGCAGGGGGTGAAAAACTGTTTTTT. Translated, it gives CASSLVEAGAGGEKLFF.

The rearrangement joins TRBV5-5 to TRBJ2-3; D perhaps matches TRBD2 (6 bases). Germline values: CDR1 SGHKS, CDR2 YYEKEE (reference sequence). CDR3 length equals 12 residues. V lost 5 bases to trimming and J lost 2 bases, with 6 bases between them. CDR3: CASRGLTDTQYF. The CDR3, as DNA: TGTGCCAGCAGGGGACTCACAGATACGCAGTATTTT.

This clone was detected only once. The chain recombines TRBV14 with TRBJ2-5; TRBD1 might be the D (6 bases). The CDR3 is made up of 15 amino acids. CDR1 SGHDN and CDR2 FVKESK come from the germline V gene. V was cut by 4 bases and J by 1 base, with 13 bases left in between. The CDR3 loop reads CASSPNRVPQETQYF. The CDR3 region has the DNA TGTGCCAGCAGCCCCAACAGGGTTCCCCAAGAGACCCAGTACTTC.

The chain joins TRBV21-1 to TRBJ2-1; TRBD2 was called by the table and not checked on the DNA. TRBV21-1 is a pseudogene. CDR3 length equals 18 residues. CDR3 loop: CASIRDGAGGPLRNEQFF. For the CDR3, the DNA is TGTGCCAGCATCCGGGACGGAGCGGGAGGGCCACTTAGAAATGAGCAGTTCTTC.

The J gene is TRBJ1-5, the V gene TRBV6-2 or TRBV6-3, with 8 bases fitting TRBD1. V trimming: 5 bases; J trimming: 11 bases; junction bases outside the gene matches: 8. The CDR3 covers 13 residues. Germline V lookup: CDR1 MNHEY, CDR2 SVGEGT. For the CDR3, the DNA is TGTGCCAGCAGTAGGTCAGGGGGCCTAGCCCAGCATTTT. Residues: CASSRSGGLAQHF.

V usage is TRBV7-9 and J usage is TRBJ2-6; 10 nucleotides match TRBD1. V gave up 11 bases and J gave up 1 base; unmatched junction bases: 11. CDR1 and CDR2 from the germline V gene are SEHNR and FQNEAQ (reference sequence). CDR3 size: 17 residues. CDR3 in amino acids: CAGLRDRGESGANVLTF. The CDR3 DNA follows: TGTGCCGGTTTAAGGGACAGGGGAGAGTCTGGGGCCAACGTCCTGACTTTC.